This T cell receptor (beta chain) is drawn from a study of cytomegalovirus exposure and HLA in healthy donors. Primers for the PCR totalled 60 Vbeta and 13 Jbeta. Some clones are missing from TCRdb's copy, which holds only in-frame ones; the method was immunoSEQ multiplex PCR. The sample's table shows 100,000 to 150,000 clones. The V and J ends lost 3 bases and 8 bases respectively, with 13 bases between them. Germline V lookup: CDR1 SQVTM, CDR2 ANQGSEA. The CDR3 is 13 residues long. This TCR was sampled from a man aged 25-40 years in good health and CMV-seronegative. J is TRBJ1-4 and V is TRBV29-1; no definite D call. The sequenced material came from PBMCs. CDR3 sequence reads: CSVEGVRGEKLFF. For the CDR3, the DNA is TGCAGCGTTGAGGGAGTAAGAGGGGAAAAACTGTTTTTT.